This TCR beta chain derives from a study of T cell responses to AZD1222 COVID-19 vaccine. Repertoires were generated with immunoSEQ multiplex PCR, while TCRdb's copy carries only in-frame clones and drops some. This table holds 80,000 to 100,000 clones, around nine tenths found once. Regarding the study as a whole: Vaccine-related CD4 TCRs covered spike, predominating at 160-218 and 743-854. Within unmutated variant regions lay the reported targets of nearly half of spike-specific TCRs.

V shed 3 bases and J 8 bases; nucleotides not matched to a gene: 9. The CDR3 runs to 16 residues. The germline CDR1 and CDR2 sequences are SGDLS and YYNGEE. As to this clone: Its antigen is as yet unknown.

The sample here was peripheral blood, taken 28 days after the second AZD1222 dose. The rearrangement joins TRBV9 to TRBJ2-1; TRBD1 matches at 12 bases. The TCR comes from an adult who received the AZD1222 COVID-19 vaccine. Here the CDR3 reads CASSARGTGGRDEQFF. The CDR3, as DNA: TGTGCCAGCAGCGCGCGGGGGACAGGGGGCCGGGATGAGCAGTTCTTC.